One sample yielded the 25 T cell receptor beta chains listed below, sequenced in a study of T-cell memory formation after mild COVID-19. TCRdb re-called the 5' RACE reads through MiXCR, storing one row per CDR3 protein. The sample consists of about 13,000 distinct CDR3 sequences, under 20% of them appearing once. Material: PBMCs or a T cell subset sorted from them (not recorded which). The receptors were gathered from a man aged 18-30 years who had mild COVID-19 (a few samples of this study predate the infection). Cell type and time point are not known.

The chain couples TRBV7-9 to TRBJ2-7; 10 positions match TRBD2. The CDR3 totals 13 residues. CDR1 is SEHNR, CDR2 FQNEAQ, per germline (reference sequence). J lost 4 bases, V lost 5 bases, and 2 bases had no gene match. The CDR3 sequence: CASSEGLAYEQYV. The CDR3, as DNA: TGTGCCAGCAGCGAGGGACTAGCGTACGAGCAGTACGTC.

This clonotype was detected ten times or more. The gene calls are TRBV27 and TRBJ2-3; TRBD2 matches 10 bases. The V and J ends lost 5 bases and 3 bases, in that order; junction bases with no gene match: 8. CDR1 and CDR2 from the germline V gene are MNHEY and SMNVEV (reference sequence). The CDR3 has 16 amino acids. CDR3 coding DNA: TGTGCCAGCAGTGTAGCGGGGGGCCCCTCGACAGATACGCAGTATTTT. Protein sequence: CASSVAGGPSTDTQYF.

This chain joins TRBV7-2 and TRBJ1-1; D remains unclear. The CDR3 extends over 14 amino acids. V dropped 1 base and J dropped 4 bases, with 10 bases sitting between them. Germline CDR1 reads SGHTA; CDR2 reads FQGNSA. The CDR3 DNA is TGTGCCAGCAGCTTAGGAATGGCGGGCACTGAAGCTTTCTTT. Amino acid sequence: CASSLGMAGTEAFF.

The V call is TRBV19, the J call TRBJ2-6; tentative D call: TRBD2 (6 bases). The CDR3 has 17 residues. CDR1 is LNHDA and CDR2 is SQIVND in the germline V gene (reference sequence). The V and J ends lost 3 bases and 4 bases respectively, with 16 bases between them. Here the CDR3 reads CASSIGGYYSGANVLTF. The CDR3 DNA is TGTGCCAGTAGTATTGGAGGGTACTATTCAGGGGCCAACGTCCTGACTTTC.

This clonotype was observed a few times. V and J are TRBV5-4 and TRBJ1-5; tentatively, D is TRBD1 (5 bases). The CDR3 is made up of 15 amino acids. Germline lookup yields CDR1 SGHNT and CDR2 YYREEE (reference sequence). The germline V and J ends were trimmed by 4 bases and 2 bases, with 13 bases remaining between them. The CDR3 sequence is CASSTQGTGNQPQHF. CDR3 sequence (DNA): TGTGCCAGCAGCACCCAGGGCACGGGCAATCAGCCCCAGCATTTT.

This clonotype turned up a few times. The chain employs TRBV6-5 and TRBJ2-5; 11 bases match TRBD2. This CDR3 comprises 16 residues. V shed 5 bases and J 7 bases; nucleotides not matched to a gene: 12. The germline CDR1 and CDR2 sequences are MNHEY and SVGAGI. CDR3 amino acids: CASSPRLAGTLGTQYF. CDR3 sequence (DNA): TGTGCCAGCAGTCCGAGACTAGCGGGGACTTTAGGGACCCAGTACTTC.

The J gene is TRBJ2-2, the V gene TRBV28; D is uncertain. V shed 9 bases and J shed 0 bases, with 5 bases lying between them. CDR3 length: 12 residues. Germline V gene data show CDR1 as MDHEN and CDR2 as SYDVKM. The CDR3 DNA is TGTGCCAGGTTCCCGAACACCGGGGAGCTGTTTTTT. Translation: CARFPNTGELFF.

This clonotype has more than one count but fewer than ten. The chain employs TRBV10-3 and TRBJ2-7; 8 bases fit TRBD1. CDR3 length equals 17 residues. With V trimmed by 8 bases and J by 3 bases, 18 bases remained unmatched. The germline gives CDR1 ENHRY, CDR2 SYGVKD. The CDR3 here is CAIRPTQRTGQNYEQYF. DNA for the CDR3: TGTGCCATCCGCCCCACCCAGAGGACAGGGCAGAACTACGAGCAGTACTTC.

In its sample, this clonotype was seen many times. J is TRBJ2-2 and V is TRBV7-3; D not certain. Looked up from germline, CDR1 is SGHTA and CDR2 is FQGTGA. This CDR3 spans 16 amino acids. With 2 bases removed from V and 7 bases from J, the gap between germline ends came to 17 bases. The CDR3 region has the DNA TGTGCCAGCAGCTTAGTATCATGGCAATTGGGCGGGGAGCTGTTTTTT. Its protein is CASSLVSWQLGGELFF.

This clonotype was picked up many times. The chain links TRBV29-1 to TRBJ2-7; TRBD1 agrees at 7 bases. Germline assignment: CDR1 SQVTM and CDR2 ANQGSEA. Losses at the gene ends were 5 bases for V and 3 bases for J; bases not matched to a gene: 7. This CDR3 comprises 13 residues. In nucleotides, the CDR3 is TGCAGCGTTAAGACAGGGAATATCTACGAGCAGTACTTC. Its translation: CSVKTGNIYEQYF.

The sample holds many counts of this clonotype. J is TRBJ1-1 and V is TRBV5-5, with D perhaps matching TRBD1 (5 bases). CDR1 is SGHKS and CDR2 is YYEKEE in the germline V gene (reference sequence). The CDR3 totals 18 residues. Between the trimmed V and J ends, which lost 0 bases and 3 bases, there was a span of 21 bases. CDR3: CASSLVVGGGYRYTEAFF. Written as DNA, the CDR3 is TGTGCCAGCAGCTTGGTTGTTGGGGGGGGATATCGGTACACTGAAGCTTTCTTT.

The rearrangement links TRBV24-1 to TRBJ2-5; 9 positions agree with TRBD1. The CDR3 totals 17 residues. The germline V gene encodes CDR1 KGHDR and CDR2 SFDVKD. The V gene end was trimmed by 6 bases and the J gene end by 4 bases; junction bases not matched to a gene: 14. CDR3 amino acids: CATSPGTGSLRRETQYF. The CDR3 bases are TGTGCCACCAGTCCCGGGACAGGGTCCCTGAGGAGAGAGACCCAGTACTTC.

The V gene is TRBV5-4, the J gene TRBJ2-5; maybe TRBD2 (7 bases). Per germline, CDR1 SGHNT and CDR2 YYREEE (reference sequence). Between the trimmed V and J ends, which lost 4 bases and 2 bases, there was a span of 15 bases. The CDR3 loop spans 15 amino acids. The CDR3 bases are TGTGCCAGCAGCCTACAGGGACTAACGCAAGAGACCCAGTACTTC. Translated: CASSLQGLTQETQYF.

Regarding this clonotype: This sequence may be a read error, since a much larger clone differs from it by one base. This chain links TRBV6-6 with TRBJ2-2; weak D call: TRBD2 (5 bases). The CDR3 contains 16 residues. Germline V gives CDR1 MNHNY, CDR2 SVGAGI (reference sequence). CDR3 residues: CASSYSIGSGTGELYF. CDR3 nucleotide sequence: TGTGCCAGCAGTTACTCGATTGGGAGCGGCACCGGGGAGCTGTATTTT.

V and J are TRBV4-3 and TRBJ2-7; D gene unclear. From germline, CDR1 is LGHNA and CDR2 YSLEER. V was shortened by 1 base and J by 6 bases, with 7 bases between the two germline ends. CDR3 size: 12 residues. The CDR3 bases are TGCGCCAGCAGCCAAGGAGGCTCCGAGCAGTACTTC. Its translation: CASSQGGSEQYF.

This clonotype was seen more than once but under ten times. V usage is TRBV2 and J usage is TRBJ2-4; TRBD1 matches at 9 bases. Trimming cost V 8 bases and J 2 bases; bases outside gene matches: 4. Germline values: CDR1 SNHLY, CDR2 FYNNEI. This CDR3 comprises 14 residues. CDR3 sequence (DNA): TGTGCCAGCGGACAGGGGTATACCAAAAACATTCAGTACTTC. Protein sequence: CASGQGYTKNIQYF.

The J gene is TRBJ2-1, the V gene TRBV5-6, with 10 positions matching TRBD1. Germline values: CDR1 SGHDT, CDR2 YYEEEE. The CDR3 has 16 amino acids. The V segment lost 4 bases and the J segment 10 bases; nucleotides outside the gene matches: 14. The CDR3 nucleotides read TGTGCCAGCAGCCCCCGGTTGGCGGGACAGGGGTACGAGCAGTTCTTC. This gives the protein CASSPRLAGQGYEQFF.

This clonotype was counted at least ten times. The rearrangement uses TRBV7-2 and TRBJ2-7; D might be TRBD1 (6 bases). The germline CDR1 and CDR2 sequences are SGHTA and FQGNSA. The ends were cut back, 4 bases at V and 3 bases at J, with 13 bases in the middle. The CDR3 extends over 14 amino acids. In DNA form, the CDR3 reads TGTGCCAGCAGCTCGGCGACAGGAGTCTACGAGCAGTACGTC. Its protein is CASSSATGVYEQYV.

There are many counts of this clonotype. The rearrangement uses TRBV4-1 and TRBJ2-1, with D unclear. The V end lost 1 base, the J end lost 0 bases, and 10 bases lay between the germline ends. Germline CDR1 is MGHRA and CDR2 is YSYEKL. This CDR3 comprises 16 residues. This CDR3 is CASSQGHLSSYNEQFF. CDR3 sequence (DNA): TGCGCCAGCAGCCAAGGTCACCTGAGCTCCTACAATGAGCAGTTCTTC.

This clonotype has at least ten counts. This chain connects TRBV20-1 to TRBJ2-3; TRBD1 matches 9 bases. After removal of 5 bases from V and 4 bases from J, the junction contained 13 bases not matched to a gene. The CDR3 contains 16 residues. Germline-derived CDR1 and CDR2 are DFQATT and SNEGSKA (reference sequence). CDR3 DNA: TGCAGTGCTGAAGAGACAGGGGGTTGGGGTCCAGATACGCAGTATTTT. It specifies CSAEETGGWGPDTQYF.

V and J are TRBV4-2 and TRBJ2-7; D is unresolved. V was cut by 0 bases and J by 2 bases, with 14 bases left in between. The CDR3 covers 16 residues. Germline V lookup: CDR1 LGHNA, CDR2 YNFKEQ. The CDR3 sequence is CASSQEGYVRPYEQYF. CDR3 coding DNA: TGTGCCAGCAGCCAAGAGGGTTATGTCAGACCCTACGAGCAGTACTTC.

This clonotype was picked up a small number of times. The V gene is TRBV20-1, the J gene TRBJ1-6; maybe TRBD1 (6 bases). The V end was cut by 1 base, the J end by 8 bases, with 18 bases between. CDR1 and CDR2 (germline): DFQATT, SNEGSKA (reference sequence). This CDR3 is built from 16 residues. For the CDR3, the DNA is TGCAGTGCTAGAGCTACAGGGTACAGTTTCTATTCACCCCTCCACTTT. Amino acid sequence: CSARATGYSFYSPLHF.

The chain recombines TRBV12-3 or TRBV12-4 with TRBJ2-6; tentatively, D is TRBD1 (6 bases). The CDR3 covers 14 residues. Trimming removed 7 bases from V and 6 bases from J, with 13 bases in between. The CDR3 loop reads CASIIRGEANVLTF. The CDR3 nucleotides read TGTGCCAGCATTATCAGGGGAGAGGCCAACGTCCTGACTTTC.

This sequence joins TRBV2 and TRBJ2-5; TRBD1 is a possible D gene (5 bases). This CDR3 region has 12 residues. Per germline, CDR1 SNHLY and CDR2 FYNNEI. V was trimmed by 6 bases and J by 4 bases, leaving 9 bases between them. In nucleotides, the CDR3 is TGTGCCAGCAGCCCAGGGTCAGAGACCCAGTACTTC. This codes for CASSPGSETQYF.

This clonotype was observed at least ten times. This chain connects TRBV5-1 to TRBJ2-5, with a tentative D call TRBD2 (5 bases). This CDR3 has 13 residues. Germline CDR1 reads SGHRS; CDR2 reads YFSETQ. V was clipped by 4 bases and J by 4 bases, with 11 bases between them. The CDR3 nucleotides read TGCGCCAGCAGCCGATCAGAGGGAGAGACCCAGTACTTC. Encoded protein: CASSRSEGETQYF.